A selection of T cell receptor beta chains follows, all from one sample in a study of T cells after yellow fever vaccination. TCRdb ran MiXCR on the 5' RACE reads and lists one entry per CDR3 protein. The data contain about 320,000 distinct CDR3 sequences, roughly 4.3% of them seen just once; the ten biggest clones take up around 19%. Sequenced here: PBMCs, sampled 15 days after the yellow fever booster vaccination. The source is a young man who received the YFV17D yellow fever vaccine. CDR3s include the opening cysteine and the closing phenylalanine or tryptophan. A D gene is named only where the DNA matches it firmly. Clone size is given for some rows only: seen once, a few or many times, or a class if the clone is expanded.

j_call	d_call	v_call	clone_size	cdr3_aa	cdr3_nt
TRBJ2-5	TRBD2	TRBV27	many	CASSSHKGLAGGLTTIETQYF	TGTGCCAGCAGTAGCCATAAGGGACTAGCGGGGGGGTTGACTACGATAGAGACCCAGTACTTC
TRBJ2-3	.	TRBV7-2	many	CASSQGGNRAQYF	TGTGCCAGCTCACAGGGCGGGAATCGTGCGCAGTATTTT
TRBJ1-5	.	TRBV7-2	many	CASSFGSGTNQPQHF	TGTGCCAGCAGCTTCGGCTCAGGGACAAATCAGCCCCAGCATTTT
TRBJ2-7	.	TRBV12-3/TRBV12-4	many	CASSAYSYEQYF	TGTGCCAGCAGTGCCTACAGCTACGAGCAGTACTTC
TRBJ1-2	.	TRBV7-9	many	CASSKGGPLYGYTF	TGTGCCAGCAGCAAAGGTGGACCCCTCTATGGCTACACCTTC
TRBJ2-1	TRBD2	TRBV5-4	few	CASSGRAGDNEQFF	TGTGCCAGCAGCGGTAGGGCGGGGGACAATGAGCAGTTCTTC
TRBJ1-5	.	TRBV18	many	CASSPLGPMGDQPQHF	TGTGCCAGCTCACCTTTGGGACCCATGGGGGATCAGCCCCAGCATTTT
TRBJ2-2	.	TRBV7-8	few	CASSHLGDTGELFF	TGTGCCAGCAGCCATCTCGGCGACACCGGGGAGCTGTTTTTT
TRBJ2-3	TRBD1	TRBV3-1	.	CASREGAAVTQYF	TGTGCCAGCAGAGAGGGGGCGGCCGTGACGCAGTATTTT
TRBJ2-3	TRBD1	TRBV5-8	few	CASSLPGTGVTDTQYF	TGTGCCAGCAGCTTGCCGGGGACAGGGGTGACAGATACGCAGTATTTT
TRBJ1-6	.	TRBV6-5	.	CASSYRPGMRPGKYNSPLHF	TGTGCCAGCAGTTATCGTCCCGGTATGAGGCCCGGAAAATATAATTCACCCCTCCACTTT
TRBJ1-5	.	TRBV10-3	.	CAISDQGQPQHF	TGTGCCATCAGTGACCAGGGCCAGCCCCAGCATTTT
TRBJ2-3	.	TRBV7-2	.	CASSLGRATDTQYF	TGTGCCAGCAGCTTGGGACGTGCCACGGATACGCAGTATTTT
TRBJ2-1	.	TRBV12-2	.	CASRLEWGELNNEQFF	TGTGCAAGTCGCTTAGAATGGGGAGAACTGAACAATGAGCAGTTCTTC
TRBJ2-1	TRBD1	TRBV12-3/TRBV12-4	.	CASSFSLQGTALYNEQFF	TGTGCCAGCAGTTTTAGTCTCCAGGGGACAGCGCTTTACAATGAGCAGTTCTTC
TRBJ2-1	.	TRBV5-1	few	CASSTFAVGEEQFF	TGCGCCAGCAGCACCTTCGCGGTGGGGGAGGAGCAGTTCTTC